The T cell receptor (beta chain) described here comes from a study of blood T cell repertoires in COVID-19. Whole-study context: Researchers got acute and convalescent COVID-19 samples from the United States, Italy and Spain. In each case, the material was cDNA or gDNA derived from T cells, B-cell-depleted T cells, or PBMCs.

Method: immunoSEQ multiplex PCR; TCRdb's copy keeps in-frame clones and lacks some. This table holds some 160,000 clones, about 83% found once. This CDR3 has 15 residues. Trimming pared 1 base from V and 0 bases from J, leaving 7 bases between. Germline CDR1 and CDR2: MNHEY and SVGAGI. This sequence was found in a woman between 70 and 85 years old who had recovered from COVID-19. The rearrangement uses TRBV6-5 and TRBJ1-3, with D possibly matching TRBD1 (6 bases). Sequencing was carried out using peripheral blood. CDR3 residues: CASSYYRASGNTIYF. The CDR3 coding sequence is TGTGCCAGCAGTTACTACAGGGCCTCTGGAAACACCATATATTTT.